This T cell receptor beta chain was recovered during a study of T cells after posttransplantation cyclophosphamide. TCRdb's table, derived via immunoSEQ multiplex PCR, lists solely in-frame clones and lacks some. The sample records tens of thousands of clones, roughly 84% being singletons. Germline V gives CDR1 LNHDA, CDR2 SQIVND (reference sequence). This CDR3 comprises 15 residues. Unmatched junction bases numbered 4, after V lost 6 bases and J lost 3 bases. Sequenced sample: PBMCs. V usage is TRBV19 and J usage is TRBJ2-1; TRBD1 matches at 11 bases. The clonotype originates from a man aged 25-45 years with a blood cancer, CMV-positive, and with a related stem cell donor. CDR3 nucleotides: TGTGCCAGTAGCAGGACAGGGGGCGACTACAATGAGCAGTTCTTC. Its translation is CASSRTGGDYNEQFF.